The rows below give T cell receptor beta chains drawn from one sample of a study of cytomegalovirus exposure and HLA in healthy donors. TCRdb keeps only in-frame clones here, not all; method: immunoSEQ multiplex PCR. The sample lists some 110,000 clones; roughly 77% were seen once. The sample consisted of PBMCs. The receptor source for this set is a man aged 35-49 years in good health and CMV-seronegative. Each CDR3 is given with its conserved first and last residue. D genes are given only for firm matches. Size values are once, few and many counts, or a class for expanded clones, and some rows have none.

TRBJ2-7 . TRBD1 TRBV6-5 CASRGQGAFEQYF TGTGCCAGCAGGGGACAGGGGGCGTTCGAGCAGTACTTC
TRBJ2-7 . . TRBV6-1 CASSDPLGASYEQYF TGTGCCAGCAGTGACCCTCTGGGGGCCTCCTACGAGCAGTACTTC
TRBJ1-1 . . TRBV12-5 CASGSPGSQGNTEAFF TGTGCTAGTGGCTCACCGGGTTCCCAGGGGAATACTGAAGCTTTCTTT
TRBJ2-2 . . TRBV6-5 CASRRTTNTGELFF TGTGCCAGCAGGCGGACAACGAACACCGGGGAGCTGTTTTTT
TRBJ2-2 . . TRBV6-5 CASSYSYNTGELFF TGTGCCAGCAGTTACTCTTATAACACCGGGGAGCTGTTTTTT
TRBJ1-2 few TRBD1 TRBV7-2 CASSSRGLGGYTF TGTGCCAGCAGCTCCAGGGGGCTTGGAGGCTACACCTTC
TRBJ1-5 . . TRBV5-1 CASSSGGGQPQHF TGCGCCAGCTCAAGCGGGGGCGGACAGCCCCAGCATTTT
TRBJ2-7 . TRBD2 TRBV6-1 CASSELAGAGEQYF TGTGCCAGCAGTGAACTAGCGGGGGCCGGGGAGCAGTACTTC
TRBJ2-1 . . TRBV9 CASSSVGEQFF TGTGCCAGCAGCTCCGTCGGGGAGCAGTTCTTC
TRBJ1-2 . . TRBV10-3 CATQLDNLGGYTF TGTGCCACCCAGCTGGACAATCTCGGGGGCTACACCTTC
TRBJ2-2 . TRBD2 TRBV11-3 CASSPGLAGIGGELFF TGTGCCAGCAGCCCCGGACTAGCGGGTATCGGCGGGGAGCTGTTTTTT
TRBJ2-7 . . TRBV2 CASSDQTGSSYEQYF TGTGCCAGCAGTGACCAGACAGGTAGCTCCTACGAGCAGTACTTC
TRBJ1-2 . . TRBV29-1 CSVAVALYPDFNYGYTF TGCAGCGTTGCGGTGGCCTTATATCCGGACTTTAACTATGGCTACACCTTC
TRBJ2-7 . TRBD1 TRBV14 CASSPTYGLGQRTYEQYF TGTGCCAGCAGCCCTACCTACGGGTTGGGACAGAGAACTTACGAGCAGTACTTC
TRBJ2-7 . TRBD1 TRBV9 CASSVGTGEYEQYF TGTGCCAGCAGCGTAGGAACAGGGGAGTACGAGCAGTACTTC
TRBJ2-2 . . TRBV7-9 CASSPRQNTGELFF TGTGCCAGCAGCCCTCGACAGAACACCGGGGAGCTGTTTTTT
TRBJ2-3 . . TRBV5-1 CASSLDRGEADTQYF TGCGCCAGCAGCTTGGACCGCGGGGAGGCAGATACGCAGTATTTT
TRBJ1-2 . . TRBV7-9 CASSLRAYGYTF TGTGCCAGCAGCTTAAGAGCTTATGGCTACACCTTC
TRBJ2-7 few . TRBV29-1 CSVRESQTSYEQYF TGCAGCGTGAGGGAGTCCCAGACCTCCTACGAGCAGTACTTC
TRBJ2-1 . TRBD2 TRBV5-6 CASSFERGRLYNEQFF TGTGCCAGCAGCTTCGAGCGGGGGAGACTCTACAATGAGCAGTTCTTC
TRBJ2-2 . TRBD2 TRBV5-1 CASKVSSGRGNTGELFF TGCGCCAGCAAAGTATCTTCGGGGAGGGGGAACACCGGGGAGCTGTTTTTT
TRBJ2-3 once TRBD2 TRBV4-2 CASSQQASGADTQYF TGTGCCAGCAGCCAGCAGGCTAGCGGGGCAGATACGCAGTATTTT
TRBJ2-3 . . TRBV7-2 CASSLDGLDTQYF TGTGCCAGCAGCTTAGACGGGTTAGATACGCAGTATTTT
TRBJ2-2 . . TRBV9 CASSGGYGRLRSGELFF TGTGCCAGCAGCGGAGGCTACGGTCGCCTCCGGTCCGGGGAGCTGTTTTTT
TRBJ2-1 . . TRBV6-1 CASYIRTGKDEQFF TGTGCCAGCTACATAAGAACAGGGAAGGATGAGCAGTTCTTC
TRBJ2-3 . . TRBV6-1 CAIGGLVDTQYF TGTGCCATCGGGGGGCTAGTAGATACGCAGTATTTT
TRBJ2-2 . . TRBV7-9 CATNARARANTGELFF TGTGCTACAAACGCACGGGCCAGGGCGAACACCGGGGAGCTGTTTTTT
TRBJ2-7 . TRBD1 TRBV5-6 CASSNPGTGGDYEQYF TGTGCCAGCAGCAACCCCGGGACAGGGGGCGACTACGAGCAGTACTTC
TRBJ1-2 . . TRBV11-2 CASSTPPGPGYTF TGTGCCAGCAGCACGCCCCCAGGGCCTGGCTACACCTTC
TRBJ2-7 . . TRBV5-1 CASSLDNYEQYF TGCGCCAGCAGCCTGGACAACTACGAGCAGTACTTC
TRBJ1-1 . TRBD1 TRBV7-9 CSSSLTGGAVEAFF TGTTCCAGCAGCCTCACAGGGGGCGCCGTTGAAGCTTTCTTT
TRBJ1-3 . . TRBV9 CASSVAGTGRSGNTIYF TGTGCCAGCAGCGTAGCTGGAACAGGACGATCTGGAAACACCATATATTTT
TRBJ2-2 . TRBD2 TRBV7-6 CASSLPGWGLAGSTGELFF TGTGCCAGCAGCTTACCAGGTTGGGGACTAGCGGGGTCCACCGGGGAGCTGTTTTTT